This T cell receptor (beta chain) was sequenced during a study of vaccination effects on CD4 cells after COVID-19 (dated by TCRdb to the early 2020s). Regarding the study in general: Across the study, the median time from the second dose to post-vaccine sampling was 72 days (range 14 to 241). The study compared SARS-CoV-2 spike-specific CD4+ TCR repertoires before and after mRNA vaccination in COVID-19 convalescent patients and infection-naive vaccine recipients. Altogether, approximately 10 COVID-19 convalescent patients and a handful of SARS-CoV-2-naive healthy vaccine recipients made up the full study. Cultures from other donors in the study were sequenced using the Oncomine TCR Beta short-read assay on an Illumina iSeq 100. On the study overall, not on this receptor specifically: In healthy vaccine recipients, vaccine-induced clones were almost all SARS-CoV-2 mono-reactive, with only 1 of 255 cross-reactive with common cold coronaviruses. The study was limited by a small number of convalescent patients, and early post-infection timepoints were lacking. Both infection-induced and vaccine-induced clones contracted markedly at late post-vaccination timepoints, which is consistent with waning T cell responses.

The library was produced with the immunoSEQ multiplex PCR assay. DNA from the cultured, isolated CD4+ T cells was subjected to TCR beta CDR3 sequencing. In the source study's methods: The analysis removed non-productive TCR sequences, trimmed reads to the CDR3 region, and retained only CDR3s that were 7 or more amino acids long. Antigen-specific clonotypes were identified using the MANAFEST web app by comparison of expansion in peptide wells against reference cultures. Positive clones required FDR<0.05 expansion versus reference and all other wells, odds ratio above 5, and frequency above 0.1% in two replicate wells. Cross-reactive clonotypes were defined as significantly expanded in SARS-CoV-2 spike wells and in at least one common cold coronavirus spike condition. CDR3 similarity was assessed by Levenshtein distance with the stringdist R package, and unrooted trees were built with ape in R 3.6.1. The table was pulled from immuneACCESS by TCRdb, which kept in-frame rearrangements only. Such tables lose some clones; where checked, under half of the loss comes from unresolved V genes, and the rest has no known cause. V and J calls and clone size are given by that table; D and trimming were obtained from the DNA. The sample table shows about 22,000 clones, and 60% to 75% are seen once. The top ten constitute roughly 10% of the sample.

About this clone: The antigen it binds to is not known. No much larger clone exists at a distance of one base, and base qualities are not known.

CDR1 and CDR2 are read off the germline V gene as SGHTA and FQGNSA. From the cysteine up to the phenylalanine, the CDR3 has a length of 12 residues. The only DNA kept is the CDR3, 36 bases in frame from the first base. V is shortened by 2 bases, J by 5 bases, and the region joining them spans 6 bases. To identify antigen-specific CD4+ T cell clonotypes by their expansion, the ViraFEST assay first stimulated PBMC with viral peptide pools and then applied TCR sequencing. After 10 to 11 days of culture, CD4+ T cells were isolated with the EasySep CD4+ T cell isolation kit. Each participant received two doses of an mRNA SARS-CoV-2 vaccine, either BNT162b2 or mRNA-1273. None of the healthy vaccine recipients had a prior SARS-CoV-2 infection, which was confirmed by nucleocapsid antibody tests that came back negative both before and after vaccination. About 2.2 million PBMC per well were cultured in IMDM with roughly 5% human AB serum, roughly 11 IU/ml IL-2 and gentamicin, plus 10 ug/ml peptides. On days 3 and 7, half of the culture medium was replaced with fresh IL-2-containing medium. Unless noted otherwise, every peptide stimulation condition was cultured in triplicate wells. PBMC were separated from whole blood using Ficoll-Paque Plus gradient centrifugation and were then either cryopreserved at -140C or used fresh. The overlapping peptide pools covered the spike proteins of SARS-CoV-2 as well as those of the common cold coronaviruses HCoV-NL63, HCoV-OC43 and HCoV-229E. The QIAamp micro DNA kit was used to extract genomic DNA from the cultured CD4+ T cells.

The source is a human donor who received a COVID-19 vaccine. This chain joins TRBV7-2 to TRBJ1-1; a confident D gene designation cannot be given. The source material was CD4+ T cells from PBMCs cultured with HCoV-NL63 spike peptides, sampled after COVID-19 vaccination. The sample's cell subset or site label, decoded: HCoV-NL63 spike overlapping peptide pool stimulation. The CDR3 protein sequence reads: CASSLWRTEAFF. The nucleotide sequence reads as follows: TGTGCCAGCAGCTTATGGAGAACTGAAGCTTTCTTT.